A selection of T cell receptor beta chains follows, all from one sample in a study of cytomegalovirus exposure and HLA in healthy donors. Only in-frame clones appear in the TCRdb table, and some are missing; sequencing was by immunoSEQ multiplex PCR. This table holds around 180,000 clones, 84% found once. The specimen was PBMCs. Every receptor here comes from a girl aged 10-17 years in good health and CMV-seropositive. The CDR3 runs from the conserved cysteine through the conserved F or W. D genes are given only for firm matches. Size values are once, few and many counts, or a class for expanded clones, and some rows have none.

d_call: TRBD1
clone_size: .
v_call: TRBV7-3
j_call: TRBJ1-6
cdr3_nt: TGTGCCAGCAGCTTAATTGGGGGACAGGGCCGTAATTCACCCCTCCACTTT
cdr3_aa: CASSLIGGQGRNSPLHF

d_call: TRBD1
clone_size: .
v_call: TRBV27
j_call: TRBJ1-2
cdr3_nt: TGTGCCAGCAGGATGAGGGACAGGGACTACTATGGCTACACCTTC
cdr3_aa: CASRMRDRDYYGYTF

d_call: .
clone_size: .
v_call: TRBV10-1
j_call: TRBJ2-1
cdr3_nt: TGCGCCAGCAGCGCGGCAGGGTCCAGCAATGAGCAGTTCTTC
cdr3_aa: CASSAAGSSNEQFF

d_call: .
clone_size: .
v_call: TRBV27
j_call: TRBJ2-2
cdr3_nt: TGTGCCAGCAGTTTAACGGGGGAAGGCACCGGGGAGCTGTTTTTT
cdr3_aa: CASSLTGEGTGELFF

d_call: .
clone_size: .
v_call: TRBV29-1
j_call: TRBJ1-2
cdr3_nt: TGCAGCGTTGAAGATCGTAGTTATGGCTACACCTTC
cdr3_aa: CSVEDRSYGYTF

d_call: .
clone_size: .
v_call: TRBV6-1
j_call: TRBJ2-7
cdr3_nt: TGTGCCAGCAGTGACAGGGATCCCTACGAGCAGTACTTC
cdr3_aa: CASSDRDPYEQYF

d_call: TRBD2
clone_size: .
v_call: TRBV18
j_call: TRBJ2-7
cdr3_nt: TGTGCCAGCTCACCCCGGGAAGCGGGGGTGATTGGTCGGTACTTC
cdr3_aa: CASSPREAGVIGRYF

d_call: TRBD1
clone_size: .
v_call: TRBV27
j_call: TRBJ1-2
cdr3_nt: TGTGCCAGCAGTTTAGGGGACAGGGGGGGCGGCTACACCTTC
cdr3_aa: CASSLGDRGGGYTF

d_call: .
clone_size: .
v_call: TRBV5-8
j_call: TRBJ2-2
cdr3_nt: TGTGCCAGCAACAACGGGACTTCCGCGGGGACCGGGGAGCTGTTTTTT
cdr3_aa: CASNNGTSAGTGELFF

d_call: .
clone_size: few
v_call: TRBV5-6
j_call: TRBJ1-4
cdr3_nt: TGTGCCAGCAGCAAGGACAGAGGGAATGAAAAACTGTTTTTT
cdr3_aa: CASSKDRGNEKLFF

d_call: .
clone_size: .
v_call: TRBV5-1
j_call: TRBJ2-3
cdr3_nt: TGCGCCAGTAAGACCCAGGGCACAGATACGCAGTATTTT
cdr3_aa: CASKTQGTDTQYF

d_call: .
clone_size: .
v_call: TRBV5-6
j_call: TRBJ1-2
cdr3_nt: TGTGCCAGCAGCTTGGAGGGGCCCTTCGGGTATGGCTACACCTTC
cdr3_aa: CASSLEGPFGYGYTF

d_call: TRBD1
clone_size: few
v_call: TRBV7-9
j_call: TRBJ1-2
cdr3_nt: TGTGCCAGCAGCTTAGCGTATGACAGGGCTGGCTACACCTTC
cdr3_aa: CASSLAYDRAGYTF

d_call: .
clone_size: few
v_call: TRBV5-1
j_call: TRBJ2-7
cdr3_nt: TGCGCCAGCAGGGGGCCGGATTCCTACGAGCAGTACTTC
cdr3_aa: CASRGPDSYEQYF

d_call: .
clone_size: .
v_call: TRBV7-2
j_call: TRBJ1-1
cdr3_nt: TGTGCCAGCAGCTCAATCCCCGCGCGGGCCACTGAAGCTTTCTTT
cdr3_aa: CASSSIPARATEAFF

d_call: TRBD2
clone_size: .
v_call: TRBV6-4
j_call: TRBJ2-3
cdr3_nt: TGTGCCAGCAGTGACTCTACTAGCGGGGGAGCAGATACGCAGTATTTT
cdr3_aa: CASSDSTSGGADTQYF

d_call: TRBD1
clone_size: .
v_call: TRBV6-1
j_call: TRBJ1-2
cdr3_nt: TGTGCCACGCAAACAGGGGGTTCTAACTATGGCTACACCTTC
cdr3_aa: CATQTGGSNYGYTF

d_call: .
clone_size: .
v_call: TRBV6-5
j_call: TRBJ2-2
cdr3_nt: TGTGCCAGCAGTTACTCGACAGGTGGGGACGGGGAGCTGTTTTTT
cdr3_aa: CASSYSTGGDGELFF

d_call: TRBD2
clone_size: .
v_call: TRBV5-1
j_call: TRBJ2-5
cdr3_nt: TGCGCCAGCACTCGTACGGCAGGGAGGGTAGCGACCCAGTACTTC
cdr3_aa: CASTRTAGRVATQYF

d_call: .
clone_size: .
v_call: TRBV5-6
j_call: TRBJ2-2
cdr3_nt: TGTGCCAGCAGCTCTGCAGCGGCTACCACTTATAACACCGGGGAGCTGTTTTTT
cdr3_aa: CASSSAAATTYNTGELFF

d_call: TRBD1
clone_size: .
v_call: TRBV14
j_call: TRBJ1-2
cdr3_nt: TGTGCCAGCAGCCAGAGGACAGGCGAGTACTATGGCTACACCTTC
cdr3_aa: CASSQRTGEYYGYTF

d_call: TRBD1
clone_size: .
v_call: TRBV5-1
j_call: TRBJ1-1
cdr3_nt: TGCGCCAGCAGCGAGGACAGGGGTTGGAACACTGAAGCTTTCTTT
cdr3_aa: CASSEDRGWNTEAFF

d_call: TRBD1
clone_size: once
v_call: TRBV27
j_call: TRBJ2-7
cdr3_nt: TGTGCCAGCAGTCCTCACAGGGGCCGGGACGAGCAGTACTTC
cdr3_aa: CASSPHRGRDEQYF

d_call: .
clone_size: .
v_call: TRBV9
j_call: TRBJ2-5
cdr3_nt: TGTGCCAGCAGCGTAGGACGGGGGAGTGAGACCCAGTACTTC
cdr3_aa: CASSVGRGSETQYF

d_call: .
clone_size: few
v_call: TRBV30
j_call: TRBJ2-7
cdr3_nt: TGTGCCTGGAGTCCACAGGGTCCCTACGAGCAGTACTTC
cdr3_aa: CAWSPQGPYEQYF

d_call: TRBD1
clone_size: .
v_call: TRBV6-5
j_call: TRBJ1-1
cdr3_nt: TGTGCCAGCAGTCCCTCGGGACAGGGTGGGCAAGCTTTCTTT
cdr3_aa: CASSPSGQGGQAFF

d_call: .
clone_size: .
v_call: TRBV5-1
j_call: TRBJ2-2
cdr3_nt: TGCGCCAGCAGCTTGACCCCGGGACAGAACACCGGGGAGCTGTTTTTT
cdr3_aa: CASSLTPGQNTGELFF

d_call: TRBD1
clone_size: .
v_call: TRBV30
j_call: TRBJ1-2
cdr3_nt: TGTGCCTGGAATTTAATTGGGACAGGGGGATATAACTATGGCTACACCTTC
cdr3_aa: CAWNLIGTGGYNYGYTF

d_call: .
clone_size: .
v_call: TRBV2
j_call: TRBJ1-3
cdr3_nt: TGTGCCAGCCTATACAGGAAATCTGGAAACACCATATATTTT
cdr3_aa: CASLYRKSGNTIYF

d_call: .
clone_size: few
v_call: TRBV7-8
j_call: TRBJ2-7
cdr3_nt: TGTGCCAGCAGCTCCAGGGGAACCTACGAGCAGTACTTC
cdr3_aa: CASSSRGTYEQYF

d_call: .
clone_size: .
v_call: TRBV9
j_call: TRBJ1-5
cdr3_nt: TGTGCCAGCAGCGTAAGCGGGGCTCAGCCCCAGCATTTT
cdr3_aa: CASSVSGAQPQHF